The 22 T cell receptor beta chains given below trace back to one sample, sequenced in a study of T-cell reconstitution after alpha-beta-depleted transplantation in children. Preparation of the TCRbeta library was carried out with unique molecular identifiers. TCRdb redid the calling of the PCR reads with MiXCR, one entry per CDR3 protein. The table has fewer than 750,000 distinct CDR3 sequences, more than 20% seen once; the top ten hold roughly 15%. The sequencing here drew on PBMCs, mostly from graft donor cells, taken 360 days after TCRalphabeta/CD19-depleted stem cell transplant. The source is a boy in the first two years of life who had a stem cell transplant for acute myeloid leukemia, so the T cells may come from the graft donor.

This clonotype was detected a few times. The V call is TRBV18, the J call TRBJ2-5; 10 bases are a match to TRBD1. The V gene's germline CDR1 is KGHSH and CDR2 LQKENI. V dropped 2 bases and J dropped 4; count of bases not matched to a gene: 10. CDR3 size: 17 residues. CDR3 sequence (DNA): TGTGCCAGCTCACCATTACCGGGACAGGGGTGGAGAGAGACCCAGTACTTC. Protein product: CASSPLPGQGWRETQYF. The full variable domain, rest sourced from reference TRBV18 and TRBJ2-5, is NAGVMQNPRHLVRRRGQEARLRCSPMKGHSHVYWYRQLPEEGLKFMVYLQKENIIDESGMPKERFSAEFPKEGPSILRIQQVVRGDSAAYFCASSPLPGQGWRETQYFGPGTRLLVL.

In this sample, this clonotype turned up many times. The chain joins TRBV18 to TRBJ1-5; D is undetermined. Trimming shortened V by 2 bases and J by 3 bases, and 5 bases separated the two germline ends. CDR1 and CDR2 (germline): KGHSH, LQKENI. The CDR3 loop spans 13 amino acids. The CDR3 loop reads CASSPSVNQPQHF. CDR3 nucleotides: TGTGCCAGCTCACCAAGTGTCAATCAGCCCCAGCATTTT.

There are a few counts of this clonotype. The CDR3 DNA is TGTGCCACCAGTCCTCCCTCCCCGTACAATGAGCAGTTCTTC. Its protein is CATSPPSPYNEQFF. This sequence joins TRBV24-1 and TRBJ2-1; D is uncertain. V was trimmed by 6 bases and J by 4 bases, leaving 12 bases between them. CDR3 length equals 14 residues. CDR1 and CDR2 (germline): KGHDR, SFDVKD.

The CDR3 loop is CASSPPGTGGVSNYGYTF. The CDR3 coding sequence is TGTGCCAGCAGCCCGCCCGGGACAGGGGGCGTATCTAACTATGGCTACACCTTC. The chain is built from TRBV27 and TRBJ1-2, with 12 bases matching TRBD1. The V segment lost 6 bases and the J segment 0 bases; nucleotides outside the gene matches: 11. The CDR3 is 18 amino acids. The V gene's germline CDR1 is MNHEY and CDR2 SMNVEV (reference sequence).

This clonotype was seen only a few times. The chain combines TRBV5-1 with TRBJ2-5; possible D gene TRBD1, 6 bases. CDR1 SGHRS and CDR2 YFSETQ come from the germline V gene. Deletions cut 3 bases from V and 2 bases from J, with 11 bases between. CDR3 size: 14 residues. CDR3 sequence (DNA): TGCGCCAGCAGCTCACAGACAGGACAAGAGACCCAGTACTTC. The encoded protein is CASSSQTGQETQYF.

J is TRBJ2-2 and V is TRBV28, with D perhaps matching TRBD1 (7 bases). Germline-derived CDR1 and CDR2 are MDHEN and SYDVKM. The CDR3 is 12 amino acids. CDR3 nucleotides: TGTGCTGCCAGGGGGGTCACCGGGGAGCTGTTTTTT. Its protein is CAARGVTGELFF.

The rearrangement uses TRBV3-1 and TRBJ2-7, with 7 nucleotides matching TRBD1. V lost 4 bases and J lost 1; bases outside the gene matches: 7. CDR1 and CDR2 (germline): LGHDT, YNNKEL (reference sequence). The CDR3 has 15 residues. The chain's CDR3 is CASSLGTVISYEQYF. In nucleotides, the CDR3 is TGTGCCAGCAGCCTCGGGACAGTCATTTCCTACGAGCAGTACTTC.

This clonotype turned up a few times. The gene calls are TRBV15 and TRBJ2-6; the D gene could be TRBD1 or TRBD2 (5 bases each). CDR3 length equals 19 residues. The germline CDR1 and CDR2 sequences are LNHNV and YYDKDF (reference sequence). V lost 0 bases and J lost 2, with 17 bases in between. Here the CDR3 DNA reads TGTGCCACCAGCAGAGAAAGGGGAGTCTCGTTAACTGGGGCCAACGTCCTGACTTTC. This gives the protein CATSRERGVSLTGANVLTF.

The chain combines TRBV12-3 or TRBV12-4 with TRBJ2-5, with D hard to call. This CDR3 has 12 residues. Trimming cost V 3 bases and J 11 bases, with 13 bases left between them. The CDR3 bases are TGTGCCAGCAGTTTTCCCCACAGTCTGCAGTACTTC. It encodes CASSFPHSLQYF.

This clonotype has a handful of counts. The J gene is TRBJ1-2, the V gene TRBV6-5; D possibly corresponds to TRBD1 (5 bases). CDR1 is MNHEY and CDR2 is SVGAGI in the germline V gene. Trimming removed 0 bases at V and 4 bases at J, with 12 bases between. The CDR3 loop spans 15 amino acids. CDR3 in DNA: TGTGCCAGCAGTTACTCGGGCAGGGTCTCCTATGGCTACACCTTC. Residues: CASSYSGRVSYGYTF.

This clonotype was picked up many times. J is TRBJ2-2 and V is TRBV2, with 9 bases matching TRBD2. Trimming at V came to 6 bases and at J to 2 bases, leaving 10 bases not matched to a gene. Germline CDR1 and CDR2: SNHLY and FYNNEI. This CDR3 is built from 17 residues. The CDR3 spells CASRTPRGGLNTGELFF. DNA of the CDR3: TGTGCCAGCAGGACCCCGCGGGGGGGCCTAAACACCGGGGAGCTGTTTTTT.

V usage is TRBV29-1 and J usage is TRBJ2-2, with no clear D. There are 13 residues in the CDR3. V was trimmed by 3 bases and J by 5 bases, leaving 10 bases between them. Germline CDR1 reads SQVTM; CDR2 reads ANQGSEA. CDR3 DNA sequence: TGCAGCGTTGAGAGTAAAAGGACCGGGGAGCTGTTTTTT. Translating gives CSVESKRTGELFF.

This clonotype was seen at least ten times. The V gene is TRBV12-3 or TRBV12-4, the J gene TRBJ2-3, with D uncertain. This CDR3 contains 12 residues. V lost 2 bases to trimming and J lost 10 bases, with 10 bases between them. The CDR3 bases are TGTGCCAGCAGTTTACCTTACAAGGCGCAGTATTTT. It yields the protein CASSLPYKAQYF.

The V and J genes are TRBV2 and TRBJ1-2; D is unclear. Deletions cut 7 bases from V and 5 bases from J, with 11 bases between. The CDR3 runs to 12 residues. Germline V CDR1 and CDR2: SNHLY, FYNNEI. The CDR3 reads CASTPREYGYTF. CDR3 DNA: TGTGCCAGCACACCGAGAGAATATGGCTACACCTTC.

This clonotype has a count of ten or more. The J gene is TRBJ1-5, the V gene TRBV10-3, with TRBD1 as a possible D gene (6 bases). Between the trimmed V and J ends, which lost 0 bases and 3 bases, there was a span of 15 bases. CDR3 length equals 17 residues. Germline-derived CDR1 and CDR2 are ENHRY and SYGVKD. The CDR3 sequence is CAISESKGGWANQPQHF. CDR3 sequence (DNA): TGTGCCATCAGTGAGTCTAAGGGGGGTTGGGCCAATCAGCCCCAGCATTTT.

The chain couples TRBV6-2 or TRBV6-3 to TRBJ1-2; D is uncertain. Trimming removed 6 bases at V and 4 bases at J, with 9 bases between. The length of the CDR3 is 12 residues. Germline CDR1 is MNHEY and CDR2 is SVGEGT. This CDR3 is CASSQTFYGYTF. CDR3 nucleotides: TGTGCCAGCAGCCAGACCTTCTATGGCTACACCTTC.

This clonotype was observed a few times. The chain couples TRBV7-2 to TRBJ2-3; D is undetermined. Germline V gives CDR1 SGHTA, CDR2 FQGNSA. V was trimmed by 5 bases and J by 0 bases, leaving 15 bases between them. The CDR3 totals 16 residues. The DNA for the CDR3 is TGTGCCAGCAGCCCAGAGTGGGTCCTAAGCACAGATACGCAGTATTTT. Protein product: CASSPEWVLSTDTQYF.

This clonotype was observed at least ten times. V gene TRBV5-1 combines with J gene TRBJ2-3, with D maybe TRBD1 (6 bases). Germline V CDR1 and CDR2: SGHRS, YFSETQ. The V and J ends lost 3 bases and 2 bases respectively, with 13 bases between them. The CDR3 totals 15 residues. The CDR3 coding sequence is TGCGCCAGCAGCTCGGGACACGGGAACACAGATACGCAGTATTTT. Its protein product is CASSSGHGNTDTQYF.

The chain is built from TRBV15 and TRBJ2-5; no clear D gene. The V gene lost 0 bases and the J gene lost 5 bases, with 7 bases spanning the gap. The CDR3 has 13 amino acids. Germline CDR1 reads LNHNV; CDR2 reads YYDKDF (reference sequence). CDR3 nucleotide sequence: TGTGCCACCAGCAGAGATCTTTCGGAGACCCAGTACTTC. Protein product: CATSRDLSETQYF.

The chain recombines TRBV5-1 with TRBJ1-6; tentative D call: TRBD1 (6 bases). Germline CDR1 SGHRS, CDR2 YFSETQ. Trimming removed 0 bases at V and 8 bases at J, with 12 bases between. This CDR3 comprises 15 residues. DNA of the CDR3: TGCGCCAGCAGCTTGGAACAGGGTGGGGATTCACCCCTCCACTTT. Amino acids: CASSLEQGGDSPLHF.

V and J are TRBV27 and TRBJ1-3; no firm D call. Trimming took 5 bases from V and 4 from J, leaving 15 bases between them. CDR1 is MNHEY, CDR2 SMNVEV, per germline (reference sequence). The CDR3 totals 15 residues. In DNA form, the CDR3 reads TGTGCCAGCAGTCGTCGGAGGGATTACGGAAACACCATATATTTT. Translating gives CASSRRRDYGNTIYF.

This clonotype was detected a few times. The CDR3, as DNA: TGTGCCAGCAGTGACGGGGGTAACTACGAGCAGTACGTC. Translating it yields CASSDGGNYEQYV. V and J are TRBV25-1 and TRBJ2-7; D possibly corresponds to TRBD2 (6 bases). This CDR3 has 13 amino acids. Trimming pared 3 bases from V and 3 bases from J, leaving 9 bases between. Germline V CDR1 and CDR2: MGHDK, SYGVNS.